Presented here are 2 T cell receptor beta chains from one specimen sequenced in a study of blood T cell repertoires in COVID-19. Sequencing was performed with immunoSEQ multiplex PCR; in TCRdb, only in-frame clones are kept and a portion is missing. Found here are 100,000 to 150,000 clones, 88% of them singletons; the top ten hold around 10%. Sequencing used peripheral blood. These TCRs come from a man aged 50 to 59 with acute or convalescent COVID-19.

V gene TRBV30 combines with J gene TRBJ1-5, with D unclear. CDR3 length: 15 residues. Trimming removed 0 bases from V and 0 bases from J, with 9 bases in between. Germline V lookup: CDR1 GTSNPN, CDR2 SVGIG (reference sequence). The CDR3 sequence is CAWSVGTNSNQPQHF. In nucleotides, the CDR3 is TGTGCCTGGAGTGTAGGAACTAATAGCAATCAGCCCCAGCATTTT.

The V gene is TRBV5-1, the J gene TRBJ2-7; 9 nucleotides match TRBD2. Looked up from germline, CDR1 is SGHRS and CDR2 is YFSETQ. The CDR3 spans 14 residues. Unmatched junction bases numbered 8, after V lost 3 bases and J lost 7 bases. CDR3 DNA sequence: TGCGCCAGCAGCTCAAACGGACTAGCGCGAGAGCAGTACTTC. This sequence encodes CASSSNGLAREQYF. Full variable domain (missing parts from reference TRBV5-1 and TRBJ2-7): KAGVTQTPRYLIKTRGQQVTLSCSPISGHRSVSWYQQTPGQGLQFLFEYFSETQRNKGNFPGRFSGRQFSNSRSEMNVSTLELGDSALYLCASSSNGLAREQYFGPGTRLTVT.